The T cell receptor beta chain under discussion was sequenced for a study of CD8+ T cells in alopecia areata. The overall study: Treated patients received oral tofacitinib, 5 to 10 mg twice daily. Study conclusions and caveats: Whether baseline CD8+ expansion is linked to response remains uncertain, given a single nonresponder.

Once RNA had been extracted, it was reverse transcribed into cDNA to act as the sequencing template. Assay used: immunoSEQ multiplex PCR; TCRdb lists only in-frame clones, some missing. The top ten hold over 15% of the sample, which has approximately 100,000 clones, almost 60% seen once. Remarks on this clone: The antigen is undetermined.

The CDR3 consists of 12 residues. The germline V gene has CDR1 SGHDT and CDR2 YYEEEE. The V and J ends lost 3 bases and 5 bases respectively, with 6 bases between them. Treatment noted: oral pan-JAK inhibitor, 5-10 mg twice daily. This chain links TRBV5-6 with TRBJ1-5; D gene unclear. Sequences were derived from CD8+ T cells sorted from blood, sampled at approximately week 60, from a patient treated with tofacitinib. The TCR was taken from a human donor with alopecia areata. The DNA of the CDR3 is TGTGCCAGCAGCTCGGCTTATCAGCCCCAGCATTTT. Its protein product is CASSSAYQPQHF.